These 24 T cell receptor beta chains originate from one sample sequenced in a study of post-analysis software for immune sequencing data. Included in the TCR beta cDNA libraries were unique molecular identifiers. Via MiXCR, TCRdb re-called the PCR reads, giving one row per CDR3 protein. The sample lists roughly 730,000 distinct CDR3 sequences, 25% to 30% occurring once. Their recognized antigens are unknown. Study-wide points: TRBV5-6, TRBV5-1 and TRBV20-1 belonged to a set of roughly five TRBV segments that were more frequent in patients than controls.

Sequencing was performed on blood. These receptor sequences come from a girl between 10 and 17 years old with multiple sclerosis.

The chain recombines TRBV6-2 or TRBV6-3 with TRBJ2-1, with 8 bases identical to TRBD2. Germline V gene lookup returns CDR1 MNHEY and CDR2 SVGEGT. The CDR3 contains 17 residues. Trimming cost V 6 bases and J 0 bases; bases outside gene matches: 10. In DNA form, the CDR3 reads TGTGCCAGCAGAAAGGAAGCGGGAGAGAGCTCCTACAATGAGCAGTTCTTC. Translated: CASRKEAGESSYNEQFF.

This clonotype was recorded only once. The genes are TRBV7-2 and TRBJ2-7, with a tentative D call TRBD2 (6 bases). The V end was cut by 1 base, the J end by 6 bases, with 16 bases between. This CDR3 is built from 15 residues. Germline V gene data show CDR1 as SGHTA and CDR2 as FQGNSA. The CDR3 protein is CASSLVGRGGVEQYF. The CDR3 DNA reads TGTGCCAGCAGCTTAGTTGGTCGGGGCGGGGTCGAGCAGTACTTC.

Here the CDR3 DNA reads TGTGCCAGCAGCCCACTACCGAACACCGGGGAGCTGTTTTTT. This sequence encodes CASSPLPNTGELFF. This rearrangement joins TRBV7-2 to TRBJ2-2; D is undetermined. Germline CDR1 and CDR2: SGHTA and FQGNSA. Trimming shortened V by 5 bases and J by 0 bases, and 7 bases separated the two germline ends. This CDR3 has 14 amino acids.

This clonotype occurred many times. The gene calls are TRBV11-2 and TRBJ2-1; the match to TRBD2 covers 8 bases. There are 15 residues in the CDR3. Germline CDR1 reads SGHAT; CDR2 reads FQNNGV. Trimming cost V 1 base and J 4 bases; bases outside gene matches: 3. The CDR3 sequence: CASSLVAGSYNEQFF. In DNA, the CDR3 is TGTGCCAGCAGCTTAGTAGCGGGGAGTTACAATGAGCAGTTCTTC.

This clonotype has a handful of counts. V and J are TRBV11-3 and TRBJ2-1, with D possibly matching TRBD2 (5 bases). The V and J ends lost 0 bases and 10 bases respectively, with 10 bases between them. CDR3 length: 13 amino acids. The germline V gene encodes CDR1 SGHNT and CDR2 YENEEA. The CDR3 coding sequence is TGTGCCAGCAGCTTAGACGAGCGAGGGGAGCAGTTCTTC. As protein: CASSLDERGEQFF. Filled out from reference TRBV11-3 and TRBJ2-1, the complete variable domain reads EAGVVQSPRYKIIEKKQPVAFWCNPISGHNTLYWYLQNLGQGPELLIRYENEEAVDDSQLPKDRFSAERLKGVDSTLKIQPAELGDSAVYLCASSLDERGEQFFGPGTRLTVL.

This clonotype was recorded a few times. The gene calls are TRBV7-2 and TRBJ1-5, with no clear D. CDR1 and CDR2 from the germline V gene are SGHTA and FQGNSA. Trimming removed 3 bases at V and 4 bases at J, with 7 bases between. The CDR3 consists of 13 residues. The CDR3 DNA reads TGTGCCAGCAGCTTCGGTTTAAATCAGCCCCAGCATTTT. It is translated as CASSFGLNQPQHF.

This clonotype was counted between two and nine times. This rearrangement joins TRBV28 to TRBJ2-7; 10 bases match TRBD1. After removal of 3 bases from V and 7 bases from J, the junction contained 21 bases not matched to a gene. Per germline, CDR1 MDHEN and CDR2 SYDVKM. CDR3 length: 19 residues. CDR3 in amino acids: CASSFLPGQGFHSSWEQYF. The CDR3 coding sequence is TGTGCCAGCAGTTTCCTTCCGGGACAGGGGTTTCATTCGTCGTGGGAGCAGTACTTC.

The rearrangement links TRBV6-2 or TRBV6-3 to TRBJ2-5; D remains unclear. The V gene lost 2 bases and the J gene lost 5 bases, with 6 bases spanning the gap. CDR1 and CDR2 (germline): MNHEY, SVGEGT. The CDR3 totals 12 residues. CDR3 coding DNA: TGTGCCAGCAGTTACGTTCCTGAGACCCAGTACTTC. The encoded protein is CASSYVPETQYF.

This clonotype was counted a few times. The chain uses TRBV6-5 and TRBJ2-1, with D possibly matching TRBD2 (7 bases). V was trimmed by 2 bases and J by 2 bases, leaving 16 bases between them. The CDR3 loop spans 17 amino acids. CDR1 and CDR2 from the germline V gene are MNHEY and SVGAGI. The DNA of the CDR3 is TGTGCCAGCAGTTACCCGCGGGGGCGAGGGACCTACAATGAGCAGTTCTTC. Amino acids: CASSYPRGRGTYNEQFF.

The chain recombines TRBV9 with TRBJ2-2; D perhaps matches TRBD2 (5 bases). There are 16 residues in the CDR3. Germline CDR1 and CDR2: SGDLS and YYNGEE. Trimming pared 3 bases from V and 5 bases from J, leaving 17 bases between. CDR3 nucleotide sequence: TGTGCCAGCAGCGCGTCGCGGACTCCCACAACCGGGGAGCTGTTTTTT. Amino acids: CASSASRTPTTGELFF. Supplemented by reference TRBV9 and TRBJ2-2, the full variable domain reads DSGVTQTPKHLITATGQRVTLRCSPRSGDLSVYWYQQSLDQGLQFLIQYYNGEERAKGNILERFSAQQFPDLHSELNLSSLELGDSALYFCASSASRTPTTGELFFGEGSRLTVL.

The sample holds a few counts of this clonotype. This CDR3 reads CASSTVGGPSSYNEQFF. DNA of the CDR3: TGTGCCAGCAGCACCGTCGGGGGGCCAAGCTCCTACAATGAGCAGTTCTTC. The chain employs TRBV6-6 and TRBJ2-1; TRBD2 might be the D (7 bases). V was trimmed by 6 bases and J by 0 bases, leaving 18 bases between them. This CDR3 contains 17 residues. The germline V gene encodes CDR1 MNHNY and CDR2 SVGAGI (reference sequence).

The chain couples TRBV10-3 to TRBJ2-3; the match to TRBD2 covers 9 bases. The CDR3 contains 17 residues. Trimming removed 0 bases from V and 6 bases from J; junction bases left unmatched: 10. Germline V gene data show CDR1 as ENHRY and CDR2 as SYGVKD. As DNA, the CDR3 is TGTGCCATCAGTGAGTCTCTCCCCCTAGCGGGATTTGATACGCAGTATTTT. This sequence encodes CAISESLPLAGFDTQYF.

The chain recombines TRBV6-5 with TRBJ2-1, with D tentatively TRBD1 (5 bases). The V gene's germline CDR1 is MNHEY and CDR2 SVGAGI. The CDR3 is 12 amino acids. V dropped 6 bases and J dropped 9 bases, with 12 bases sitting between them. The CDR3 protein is CASSLFRGEQFF. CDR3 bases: TGTGCCAGCAGCCTCTTTAGGGGTGAGCAGTTCTTC.

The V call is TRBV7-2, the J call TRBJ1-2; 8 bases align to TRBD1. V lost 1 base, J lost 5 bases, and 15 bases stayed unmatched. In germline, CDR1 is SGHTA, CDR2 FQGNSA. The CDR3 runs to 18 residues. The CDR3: CASSLDSRQGALVYGYTF. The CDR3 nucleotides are TGTGCCAGCAGCTTAGATTCTCGGCAGGGGGCATTGGTTTATGGCTACACCTTC.

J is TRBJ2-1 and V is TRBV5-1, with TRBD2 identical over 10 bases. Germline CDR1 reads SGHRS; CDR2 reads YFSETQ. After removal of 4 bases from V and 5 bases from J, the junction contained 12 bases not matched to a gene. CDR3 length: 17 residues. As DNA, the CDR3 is TGCGCCAGCAGCCCGGCGGCCGGGACTAGCGAAAACAATGAGCAGTTCTTC. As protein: CASSPAAGTSENNEQFF.

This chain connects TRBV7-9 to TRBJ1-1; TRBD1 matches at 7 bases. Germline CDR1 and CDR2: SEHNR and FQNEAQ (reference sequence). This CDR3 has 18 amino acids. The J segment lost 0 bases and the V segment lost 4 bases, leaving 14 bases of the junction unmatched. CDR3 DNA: TGTGCCAGCAGCTGGCCTCGACAGGGCGATGTGGTGAACACTGAAGCTTTCTTT. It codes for CASSWPRQGDVVNTEAFF. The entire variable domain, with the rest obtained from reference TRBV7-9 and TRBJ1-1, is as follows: DTGVSQNPRHKITKRGQNVTFRCDPISEHNRLYWYRQTLGQGPEFLTYFQNEAQLEKSRLLSDRFSAERPKGSFSTLEIQRTEQGDSAMYLCASSWPRQGDVVNTEAFFGQGTRLTVV.

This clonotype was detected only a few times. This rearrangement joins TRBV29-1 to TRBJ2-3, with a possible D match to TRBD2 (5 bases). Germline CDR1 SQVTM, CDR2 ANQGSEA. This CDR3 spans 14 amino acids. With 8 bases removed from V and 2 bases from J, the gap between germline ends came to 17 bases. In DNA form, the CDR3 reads TGCAGCTTCCGGCGGGTCAACCCCACAGATACGCAGTATTTT. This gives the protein CSFRRVNPTDTQYF.

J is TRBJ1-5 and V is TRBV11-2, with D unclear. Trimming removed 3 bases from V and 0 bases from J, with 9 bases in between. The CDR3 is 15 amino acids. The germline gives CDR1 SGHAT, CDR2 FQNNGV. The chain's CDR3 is CASSLEGTSNQPQHF. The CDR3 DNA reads TGTGCCAGCAGCTTGGAAGGAACTAGCAATCAGCCCCAGCATTTT.

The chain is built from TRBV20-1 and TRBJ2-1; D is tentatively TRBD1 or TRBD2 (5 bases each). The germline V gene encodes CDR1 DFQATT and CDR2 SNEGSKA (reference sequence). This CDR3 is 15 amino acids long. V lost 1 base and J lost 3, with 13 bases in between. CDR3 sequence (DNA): TGCAGTGCTAGAGGCCCCCAGGGAGTCTACAATGAGCAGTTCTTC. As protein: CSARGPQGVYNEQFF.

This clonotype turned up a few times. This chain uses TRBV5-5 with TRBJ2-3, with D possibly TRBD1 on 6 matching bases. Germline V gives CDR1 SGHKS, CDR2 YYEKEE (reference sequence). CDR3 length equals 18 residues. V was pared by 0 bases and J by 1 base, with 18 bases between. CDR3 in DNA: TGTGCCAGCAGCTTGGCGGCAGGGGCCGTTGTTCGCACAGATACGCAGTATTTT. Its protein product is CASSLAAGAVVRTDTQYF. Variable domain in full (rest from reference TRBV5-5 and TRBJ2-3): DAGVTQSPTHLIKTRGQQVTLRCSPISGHKSVSWYQQVLGQGPQFIFQYYEKEERGRGNFPDRFSARQFPNYSSELNVNALLLGDSALYLCASSLAAGAVVRTDTQYFGPGTRLTVL.

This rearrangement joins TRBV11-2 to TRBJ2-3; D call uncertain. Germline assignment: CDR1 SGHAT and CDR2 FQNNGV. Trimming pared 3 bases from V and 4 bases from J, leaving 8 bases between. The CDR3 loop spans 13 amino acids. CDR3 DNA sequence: TGTGCCAGCAGCTTTAGTTTCGCAGATACGCAGTATTTT. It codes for CASSFSFADTQYF.

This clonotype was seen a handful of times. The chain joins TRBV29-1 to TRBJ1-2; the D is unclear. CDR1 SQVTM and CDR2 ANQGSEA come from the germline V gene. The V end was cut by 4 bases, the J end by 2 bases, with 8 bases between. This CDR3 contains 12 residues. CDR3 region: CSVVWRNYGYTF. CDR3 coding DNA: TGCAGCGTTGTTTGGAGAAACTATGGCTACACCTTC.

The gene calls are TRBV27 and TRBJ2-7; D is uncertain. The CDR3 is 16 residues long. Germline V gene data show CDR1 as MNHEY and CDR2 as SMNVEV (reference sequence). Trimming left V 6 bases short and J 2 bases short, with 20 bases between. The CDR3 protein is CASRPERVGLTYEQYF. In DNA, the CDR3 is TGTGCCAGCAGACCCGAGAGAGTGGGTCTAACCTACGAGCAGTACTTC.

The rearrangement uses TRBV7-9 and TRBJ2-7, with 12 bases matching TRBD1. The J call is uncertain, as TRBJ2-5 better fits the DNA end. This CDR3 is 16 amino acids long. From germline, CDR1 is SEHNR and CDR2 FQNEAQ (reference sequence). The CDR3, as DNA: TGTGCCAGCAGCGCGCCGGGACAGGGGGCTTGGGAGACCCAGTACTTC. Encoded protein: CASSAPGQGAWETQYF.